This T cell receptor (beta chain) derives from a study of T cell responses to AZD1222 COVID-19 vaccine. Analyses pooled second doses at about 4 or about 12 weeks. CDR1 is SNHLY and CDR2 is FYNNEI in the germline V gene. This CDR3 region has 13 residues. V lost 4 bases, J lost 1 base, and 7 bases lay in between. Turning to this clone: The sample contains more than one DNA sequence encoding this CDR3.

Sequencing used immunoSEQ multiplex PCR; TCRdb keeps in-frame clones, though not all of them. The data contain roughly 190,000 clones, roughly nine tenths of them singletons. Source: peripheral blood, taken 28 days after the second AZD1222 dose. The chain recombines TRBV2 with TRBJ1-1; D gene ambiguous. The source of this sequence is an adult who received the AZD1222 COVID-19 vaccine. The CDR3 bases are TGTGCCAGCAGTGGTCAGGCGAACACTGAAGCTTTCTTT. Residues: CASSGQANTEAFF.